This is a list of T cell receptor beta chains from one sample in a study of OX40 agonist ivuxolimab in advanced cancers. Data came from immunoSEQ multiplex PCR; TCRdb stores just in-frame clones and leaves some out. Here the sample spans approximately 60,000 clones, roughly nine tenths being singletons. This material consisted of CD4+ or CD8+ T cells sorted from blood, taken in a trial of the OX40 agonist ivuxolimab. These TCRs come from an adult with an advanced solid tumor such as melanoma, head and neck, liver or kidney cancer. Each CDR3 is given with its conserved first and last residue. D genes are given only for firm matches. For some rows the clone size is stated as once, few or many, or as a class when expanded; others skip it.

CASSPRTSGRHDPSYEQYF,TGTGCCAGCAGCCCCCGGACTAGCGGGAGGCATGATCCCTCCTACGAGCAGTACTTC,TRBV11-2,TRBD2,TRBJ2-7,-
CASSPSGSYEQYF,TGTGCCAGCAGCCCTTCGGGCAGCTACGAGCAGTACTTC,TRBV27,-,TRBJ2-7,-
CASSSGTSDPGELFF,TGTGCCAGCAGCTCCGGGACTAGCGACCCCGGGGAGCTGTTTTTT,TRBV5-6,TRBD2,TRBJ2-2,-
CASSPLDPGIAEAFF,TGTGCCAGCAGCCCCCTTGACCCGGGGATCGCTGAAGCTTTCTTT,TRBV13,-,TRBJ1-1,-
CSVRLRDSRFSGYTF,TGCAGCGTTAGGTTAAGGGACAGCCGATTTTCTGGCTACACCTTC,TRBV29-1,TRBD1,TRBJ1-2,-
CASSPRQGLSKNIQYF,TGTGCCAGCAGTCCCAGACAGGGTTTGTCCAAAAACATTCAGTACTTC,TRBV28,TRBD1,TRBJ2-4,-
CASSLSRGQGRAGELFF,TGTGCCAGCAGTTTATCGAGGGGACAGGGTAGGGCCGGGGAGCTGTTTTTT,TRBV27,TRBD1,TRBJ2-2,once
CASSHQGTETGELFF,TGTGCCAGCAGCCACCAAGGGACAGAGACCGGGGAGCTGTTTTTT,TRBV7-9,TRBD1,TRBJ2-2,-
CSVTGVWAEAFF,TGCAGCGTCACAGGGGTTTGGGCTGAAGCTTTCTTT,TRBV29-1,TRBD1,TRBJ1-1,-
CASSSSSVPNTEAFF,TGTGCCAGCAGCTCGTCGTCGGTTCCGAACACTGAAGCTTTCTTT,TRBV7-9,-,TRBJ1-1,-
CASGGGGARGYTF,TGTGCCAGCGGAGGAGGGGGCGCTAGGGGCTACACCTTC,TRBV9,TRBD1,TRBJ1-2,-
CASSDSGTEIRHTEAFF,TGTGCCAGCAGTGATTCCGGGACAGAGATTAGACACACTGAAGCTTTCTTT,TRBV6-1,TRBD1,TRBJ1-1,-
CASSLDARVDEQFF,TGTGCCAGCAGCTTAGATGCCAGAGTCGATGAGCAGTTCTTC,TRBV7-2,-,TRBJ2-1,-
CASSFRMDGTYEQYF,TGCGCCAGCAGCTTCCGAATGGACGGGACGTACGAGCAGTACTTC,TRBV4-1,-,TRBJ2-7,once
CASSLGGYAETQYF,TGTGCCAGCAGCTTAGGCGGCTACGCGGAGACCCAGTACTTC,TRBV11-3,-,TRBJ2-5,-
CASSPGTSGVSEQFF,TGTGCCAGCAGTCCTGGGACTAGCGGGGTTAGTGAGCAGTTCTTC,TRBV27,TRBD2,TRBJ2-1,-
CASSAWTETNEKLFF,TGTGCCAGCAGCGCGTGGACAGAAACTAATGAAAAACTGTTTTTT,TRBV7-9,-,TRBJ1-4,-
CASSLRTGDNYGYTF,TGTGCCAGCAGCCTTAGGACAGGGGACAACTATGGCTACACCTTC,TRBV11-2,TRBD1,TRBJ1-2,-